This record concerns one T cell receptor beta chain sequence. The data originate from a study of blood T cell repertoires in COVID-19. Study as a whole: The United States, Italy and Spain were the sources of the acute and convalescent COVID-19 samples. Nucleic acid was either cDNA or gDNA, and it came from T cells, B-cell-depleted T cells, or PBMCs.

In germline, CDR1 is LNHDA, CDR2 SQIVND (reference sequence). The CDR3 totals 16 residues. V gave up 5 bases and J gave up 0 bases, with 15 bases separating them. Original processing methods: Estimation of nucleated cell counts relied on the amplification of reference gene primers. Produced via immunoSEQ multiplex PCR; TCRdb's table is partial and in-frame only. V, J and clone size reflect that table, while D and trimming were determined from the DNA. The sample has 100,000 or so clones, around 74% seen once. This sequence was found in a woman in her seventies with acute or convalescent COVID-19. The chain uses TRBV19 and TRBJ2-3; D gene ambiguous. Sequenced input: peripheral blood. This CDR3 reads CASSGEATPSTDTQYF. CDR3 in DNA: TGTGCCAGTAGTGGTGAGGCAACTCCTAGCACAGATACGCAGTATTTT.